This T cell receptor beta chain was captured by sequencing in a study of blood T cell repertoires in COVID-19. The CDR3 totals 17 residues. V shed 8 bases and J 2 bases; nucleotides not matched to a gene: 16. CDR1 SGHTA and CDR2 FQGNSA come from the germline V gene. Repertoires were generated with immunoSEQ multiplex PCR, while TCRdb's copy carries only in-frame clones and drops some. Of about 59,000 clones in the sample, more than 60% were seen once. This clone was observed a single time. The chain employs TRBV7-2 and TRBJ2-7, with 9 bases fitting TRBD2. The sequenced sample was peripheral blood. The TCR originated in a human donor in a cohort sampled during active COVID-19. CDR3 sequence: CASSQRGSGRRTYEQYF. CDR3 DNA sequence: TGTGCCAGCTCCCAGCGGGGTAGCGGGAGACGCACCTACGAGCAGTACTTC.